Listed below are T cell receptor beta chains from one sample, sequenced in a study of cytomegalovirus exposure and HLA in healthy donors. Libraries were prepared by immunoSEQ multiplex PCR; TCRdb keeps only in-frame clonotypes and omits some of them. The data hold 100,000 to 150,000 clones, with roughly nine tenths observed a single time. The specimen was PBMCs. The receptors here all came from a young woman in good health and CMV-seronegative. Each CDR3 is given without its conserved first and last residue.

TRBV9 12 ASSQNVGVGEQY
TRBV9 13 ASSALGGEVAEAF
TRBV5-1 10 ASSLRGIGAF
TRBV7-7 13 ASSLGQVLTDTQY
TRBV4-2 12 ASSQGLEVDEQF
TRBV30 12 AWSSGTSEHTQY
TRBV30 11 AWSVQTNYGYT
TRBV2 15 ASSPSLTSGGTDTQY
TRBV4-1 10 ATGGTSGELF
TRBV5-1 13 ASSLVPELYNEQF
TRBV28 12 ASSLSDSQNEQF
TRBV4-2 14 ASSQDTASGGDIQY
TRBV7-9 12 ASSSTAFNSPLH
TRBV7-9 13 ASSPGQAGSAEAF
TRBV2 12 ASSERQGLGGYT
TRBV28 13 ASSLADATNEKLF
TRBV5-8 13 ASSLERGSYNEQF
TRBV10-2 17 ASSESTWGRPLTNSPLH
TRBV10-3 11 AISDRTVYGYT
TRBV19 17 ASSIPRGARGSGANVLT
TRBV2 13 ASSVGTGYTDTQY
TRBV6-1 15 ASSEAFRPGYSYGYT
TRBV30 10 AWSPGDGGYT
TRBV11-3 13 ASSTGQASYNEQF
TRBV19 14 ASSMFSGTRAGEQF
TRBV7-6 11 ASSPGAGTEAF
TRBV6-1 12 ASSEDWGVNEQF
TRBV2 13 ASRRDRAGANVLT
TRBV7-9 13 ASSPWTGTPYGYT
TRBV27 15 ASSLLNWDREIGEQF
TRBV11-3 12 ASSMGDSPYEQY
TRBV6-6 11 ASRRNGAYEQY
TRBV7-9 13 ASSPESAGAGELF
TRBV5-1 14 ASSLARDRANYGYT
TRBV10-3 13 AISRQVSGANVLT
TRBV30 8 AWGTATQY
TRBV19 17 ASSRRVAGGYGSTDTQY
TRBV28 11 ASYSLHREKLF
TRBV20-1 9 SALAGDTQY
TRBV10-3 11 AIGRGLDYGYT
TRBV28 13 ASNYPGQGAFEQY